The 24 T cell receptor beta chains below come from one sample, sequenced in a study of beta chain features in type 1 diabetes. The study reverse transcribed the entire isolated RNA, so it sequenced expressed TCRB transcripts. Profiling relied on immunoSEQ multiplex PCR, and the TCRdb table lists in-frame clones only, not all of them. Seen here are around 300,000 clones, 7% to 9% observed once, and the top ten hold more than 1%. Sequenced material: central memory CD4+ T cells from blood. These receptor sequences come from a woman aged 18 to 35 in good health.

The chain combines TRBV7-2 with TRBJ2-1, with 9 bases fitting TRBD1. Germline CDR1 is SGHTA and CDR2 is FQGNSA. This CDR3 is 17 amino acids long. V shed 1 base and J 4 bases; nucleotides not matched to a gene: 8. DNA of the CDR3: TGTGCCAGCAGCTTAGGATCGGGGACAGGGCTGTACAATGAGCAGTTCTTC. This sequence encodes CASSLGSGTGLYNEQFF.

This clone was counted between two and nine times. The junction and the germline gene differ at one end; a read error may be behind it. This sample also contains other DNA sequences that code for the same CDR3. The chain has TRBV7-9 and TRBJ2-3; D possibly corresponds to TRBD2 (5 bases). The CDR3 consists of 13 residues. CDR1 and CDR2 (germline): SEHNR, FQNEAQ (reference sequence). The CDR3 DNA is TGTGCTAGCAGCTTATGGACCGAGGAGGAGCAGTATTTT. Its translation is CASSLWTEEEQYF. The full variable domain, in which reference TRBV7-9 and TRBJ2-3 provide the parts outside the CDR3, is DTGVSQNPRHKITKRGQNVTFRCDPISEHNRLYWYRQTLGQGPEFLTYFQNEAQLEKSRLLSDRFSAERPKGSFSTLEIQRTEQGDSAMYLCASSLWTEEEQYFGPGTRLTVL.

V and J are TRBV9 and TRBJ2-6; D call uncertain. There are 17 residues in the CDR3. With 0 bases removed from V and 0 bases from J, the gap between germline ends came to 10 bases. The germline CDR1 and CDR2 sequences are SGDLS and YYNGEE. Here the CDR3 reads CASSVGVSPSGANVLTF. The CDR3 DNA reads TGTGCCAGCAGCGTAGGTGTCTCCCCCTCTGGGGCCAACGTCCTGACTTTC.

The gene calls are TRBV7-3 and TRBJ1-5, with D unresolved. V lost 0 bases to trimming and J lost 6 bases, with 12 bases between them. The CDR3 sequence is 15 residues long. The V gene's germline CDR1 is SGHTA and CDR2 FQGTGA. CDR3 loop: CASSLTREPSQPQHF. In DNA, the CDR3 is TGTGCCAGCAGCTTAACTAGAGAACCTAGTCAGCCCCAGCATTTT.

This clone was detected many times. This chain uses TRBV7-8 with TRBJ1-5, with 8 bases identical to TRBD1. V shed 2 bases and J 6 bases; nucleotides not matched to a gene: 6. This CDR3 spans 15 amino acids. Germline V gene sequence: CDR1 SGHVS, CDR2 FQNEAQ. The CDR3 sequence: CASSLSGGIGQPQHF. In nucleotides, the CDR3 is TGTGCCAGCAGCTTATCAGGGGGCATCGGTCAGCCCCAGCATTTT.

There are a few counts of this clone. CDR3 region: CASSLGGVSTNTEAFF. The CDR3 coding sequence is TGTGCCAGCAGCTTGGGCGGGGTCAGCACAAACACTGAAGCTTTCTTT. The chain recombines TRBV5-4 with TRBJ1-1; D is unresolved. This CDR3 contains 16 residues. V was shortened by 0 bases and J by 2 bases, with 14 bases between the two germline ends. Germline V lookup: CDR1 SGHNT, CDR2 YYREEE (reference sequence).

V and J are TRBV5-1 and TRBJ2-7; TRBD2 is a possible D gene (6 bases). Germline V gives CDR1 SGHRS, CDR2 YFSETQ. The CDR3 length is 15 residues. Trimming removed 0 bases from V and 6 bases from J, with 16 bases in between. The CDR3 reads CASSLAGGIDTEQYF. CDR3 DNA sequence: TGCGCCAGCAGCTTGGCCGGGGGAATTGATACCGAGCAGTACTTC.

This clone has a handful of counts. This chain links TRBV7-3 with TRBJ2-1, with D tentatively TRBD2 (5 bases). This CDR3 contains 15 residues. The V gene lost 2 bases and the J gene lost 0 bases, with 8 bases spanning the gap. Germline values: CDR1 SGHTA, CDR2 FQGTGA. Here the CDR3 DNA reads TGTGCCAGCAGCTTATCCGGGGTCTCCTACAATGAGCAGTTCTTC. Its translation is CASSLSGVSYNEQFF.

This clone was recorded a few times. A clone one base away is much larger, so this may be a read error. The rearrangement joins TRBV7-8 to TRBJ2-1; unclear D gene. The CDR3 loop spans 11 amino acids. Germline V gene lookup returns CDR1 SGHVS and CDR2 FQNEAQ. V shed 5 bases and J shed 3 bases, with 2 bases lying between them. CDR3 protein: CASSDYNEQFF. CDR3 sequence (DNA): TGTGCCAGCAGCGACTACAATGAGCAGTTCTTC.

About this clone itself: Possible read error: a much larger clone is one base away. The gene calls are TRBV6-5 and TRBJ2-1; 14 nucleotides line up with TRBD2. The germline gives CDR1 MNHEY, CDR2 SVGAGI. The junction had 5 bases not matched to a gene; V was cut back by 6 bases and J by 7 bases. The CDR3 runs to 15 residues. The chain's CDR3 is CASRPGTSGSNEQFF. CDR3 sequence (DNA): TGTGCCAGCAGGCCCGGGACTAGCGGGAGTAATGAGCAGTTCTTC.

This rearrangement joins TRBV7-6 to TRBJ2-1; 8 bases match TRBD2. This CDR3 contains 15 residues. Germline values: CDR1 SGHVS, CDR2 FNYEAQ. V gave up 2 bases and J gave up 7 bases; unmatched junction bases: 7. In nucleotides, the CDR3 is TGTGCCAGCAGCTTACAAGCGGGGGCCCGAAATGAGCAGTTCTTC. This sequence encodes CASSLQAGARNEQFF.

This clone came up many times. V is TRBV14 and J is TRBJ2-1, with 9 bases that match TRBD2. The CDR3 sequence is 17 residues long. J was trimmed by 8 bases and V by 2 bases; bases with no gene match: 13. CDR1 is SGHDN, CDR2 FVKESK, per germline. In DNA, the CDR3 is TGTGCCAGCAGCCAAATCCTCGGCGGGGGGGCCGGGGATGAGCAGTTCTTC. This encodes CASSQILGGGAGDEQFF. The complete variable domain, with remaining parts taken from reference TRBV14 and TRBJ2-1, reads EAGVTQFPSHSVIEKGQTVTLRCDPISGHDNLYWYRRVMGKEIKFLLHFVKESKQDESGMPNNRFLAERTGGTYSTLKVQPAELEDSGVYFCASSQILGGGAGDEQFFGPGTRLTVL.

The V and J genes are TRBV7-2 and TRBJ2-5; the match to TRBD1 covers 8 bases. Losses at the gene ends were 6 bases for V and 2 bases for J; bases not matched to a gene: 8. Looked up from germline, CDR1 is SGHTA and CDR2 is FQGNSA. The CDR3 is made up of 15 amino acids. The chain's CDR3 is CASRWTGTGQETQYF. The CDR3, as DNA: TGTGCCAGCAGATGGACCGGGACAGGTCAAGAGACCCAGTACTTC.

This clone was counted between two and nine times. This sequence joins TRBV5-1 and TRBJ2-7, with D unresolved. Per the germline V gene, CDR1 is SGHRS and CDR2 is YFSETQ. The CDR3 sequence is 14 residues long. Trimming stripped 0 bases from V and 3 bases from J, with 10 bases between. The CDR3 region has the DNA TGCGCCAGCAGCTTGGAAACAGTCAGCTACGAGCAGTACGTC. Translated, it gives CASSLETVSYEQYV.

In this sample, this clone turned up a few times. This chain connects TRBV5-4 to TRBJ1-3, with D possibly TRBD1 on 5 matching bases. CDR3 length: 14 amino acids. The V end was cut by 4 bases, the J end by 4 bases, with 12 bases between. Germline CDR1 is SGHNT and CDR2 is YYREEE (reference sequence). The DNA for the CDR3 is TGTGCCAGCAGCGAAGTAGGGGCCGGAAACACCATATATTTT. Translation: CASSEVGAGNTIYF.

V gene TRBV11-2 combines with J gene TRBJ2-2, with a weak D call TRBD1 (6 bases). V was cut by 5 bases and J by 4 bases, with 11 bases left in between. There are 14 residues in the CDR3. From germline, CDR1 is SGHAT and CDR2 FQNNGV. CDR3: CASSQGLATGELFF. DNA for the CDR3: TGTGCCAGCAGCCAGGGGCTAGCCACCGGGGAGCTGTTTTTT.

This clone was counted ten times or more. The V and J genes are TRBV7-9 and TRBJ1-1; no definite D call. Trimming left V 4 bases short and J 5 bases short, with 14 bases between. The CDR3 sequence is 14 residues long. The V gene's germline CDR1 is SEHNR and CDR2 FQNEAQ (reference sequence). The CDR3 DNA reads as TGTGCCAGCAGCTCCGAGCGGGAATGGACTGAAGCTTTCTTT. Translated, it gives CASSSEREWTEAFF.

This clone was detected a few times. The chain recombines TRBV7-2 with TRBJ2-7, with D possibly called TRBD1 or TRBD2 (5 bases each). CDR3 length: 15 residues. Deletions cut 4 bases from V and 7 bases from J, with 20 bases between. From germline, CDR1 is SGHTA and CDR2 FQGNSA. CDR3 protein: CASSSWAGIPGEQYF. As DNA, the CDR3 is TGTGCCAGCAGCTCCTGGGCAGGGATTCCGGGGGAGCAGTACTTC. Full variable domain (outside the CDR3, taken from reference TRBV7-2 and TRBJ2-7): GAGVSQSPSNKVTEKGKDVELRCDPISGHTALYWYRQSLGQGLEFLIYFQGNSAPDKSGLPSDRFSAERTGGSVSTLTIQRTQQEDSAVYLCASSSWAGIPGEQYFGPGTRLTVT.

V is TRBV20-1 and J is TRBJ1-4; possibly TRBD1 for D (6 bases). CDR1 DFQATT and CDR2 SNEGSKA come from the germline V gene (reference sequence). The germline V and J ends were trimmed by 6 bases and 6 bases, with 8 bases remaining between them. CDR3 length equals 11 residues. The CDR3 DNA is TGCAGTGCGAACAGGGATGAAAAACTGTTTTTT. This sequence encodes CSANRDEKLFF.

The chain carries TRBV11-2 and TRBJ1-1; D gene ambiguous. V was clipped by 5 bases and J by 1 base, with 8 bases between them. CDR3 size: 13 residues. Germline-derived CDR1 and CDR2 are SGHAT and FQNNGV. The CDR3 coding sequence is TGTGCCAGCAGCCCTTCTCCGAACACTGAAGCTTTCTTT. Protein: CASSPSPNTEAFF. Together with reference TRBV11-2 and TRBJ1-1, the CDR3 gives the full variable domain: EAGVAQSPRYKIIEKRQSVAFWCNPISGHATLYWYQQILGQGPKLLIQFQNNGVVDDSQLPKDRFSAERLKGVDSTLKIQPAKLEDSAVYLCASSPSPNTEAFFGQGTRLTVV.

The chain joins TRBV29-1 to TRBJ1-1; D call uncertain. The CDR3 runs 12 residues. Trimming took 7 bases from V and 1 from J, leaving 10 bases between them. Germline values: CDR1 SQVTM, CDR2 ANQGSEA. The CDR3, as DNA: TGCAGCGGCCGCGTTTCGAACACTGAAGCTTTCTTT. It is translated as CSGRVSNTEAFF.

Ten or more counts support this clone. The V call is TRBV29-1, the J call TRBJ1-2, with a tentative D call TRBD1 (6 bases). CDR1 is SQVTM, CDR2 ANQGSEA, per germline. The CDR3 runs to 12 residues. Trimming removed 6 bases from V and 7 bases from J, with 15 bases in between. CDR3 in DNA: TGCAGCGTGGAACAGGGAGGAGGTGGCTACACCTTC. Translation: CSVEQGGGGYTF.

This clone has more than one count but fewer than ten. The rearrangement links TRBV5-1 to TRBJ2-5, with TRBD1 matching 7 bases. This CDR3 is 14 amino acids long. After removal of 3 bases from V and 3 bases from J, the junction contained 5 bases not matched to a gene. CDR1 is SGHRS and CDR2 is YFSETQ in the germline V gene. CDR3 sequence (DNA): TGCGCCAGCAGCTGGGGACAGCCTAAAGAGACCCAGTACTTC. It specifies CASSWGQPKETQYF.

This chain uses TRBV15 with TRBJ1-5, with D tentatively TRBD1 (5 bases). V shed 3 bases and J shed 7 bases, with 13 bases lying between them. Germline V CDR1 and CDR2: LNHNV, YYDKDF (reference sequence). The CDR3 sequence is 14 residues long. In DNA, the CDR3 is TGTGCCACCAGCAGCCCAGGGACTGGGCAGCCCCAGCATTTT. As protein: CATSSPGTGQPQHF.